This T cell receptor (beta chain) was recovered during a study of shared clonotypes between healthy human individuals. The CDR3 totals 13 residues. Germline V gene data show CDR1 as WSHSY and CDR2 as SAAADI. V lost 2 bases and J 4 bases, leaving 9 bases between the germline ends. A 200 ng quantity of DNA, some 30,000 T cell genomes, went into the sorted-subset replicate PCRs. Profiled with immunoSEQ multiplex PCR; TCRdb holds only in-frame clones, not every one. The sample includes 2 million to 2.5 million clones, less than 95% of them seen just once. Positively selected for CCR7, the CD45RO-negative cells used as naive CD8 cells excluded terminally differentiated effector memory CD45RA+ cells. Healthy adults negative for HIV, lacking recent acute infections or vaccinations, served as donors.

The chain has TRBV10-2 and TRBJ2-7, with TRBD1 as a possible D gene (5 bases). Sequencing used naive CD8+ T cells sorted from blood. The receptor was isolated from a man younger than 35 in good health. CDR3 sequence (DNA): TGCGCCAGCAGTGAGGGGGCATTTTACGAGCAGTACTTC. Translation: CASSEGAFYEQYF.